The 28 T cell receptor beta chains presented below share a single source sample, sequenced in a study of tumor-infiltrating lymphocytes in primary liver carcinoma. TCR beta cDNA came from about 0.55 ug total RNA, primed with a constant-region primer. Generation of the TCR beta libraries relied on three nested multiplex PCR rounds using slightly modified ARM-PCR. It was with TRBV1-TRBV30 forward primers and a C-beta reverse primer that the first two PCR rounds were run, at roughly 10 cycles each. TCRdb re-analysed the multiplex PCR reads in MiXCR, keeping a single row per CDR3 protein. Of 99,000 or so distinct CDR3 sequences in the sample, approximately 82% were seen once. Co-extraction of RNA and DNA was performed on roughly 20-33 mg of unsorted bulk tissue. The sample was liver tumor tissue from sampling region 3. The subset is: tumor region T3, left-lateral pole. The receptors originated from a man aged 35 to 55 with primary liver carcinoma and hepatitis B virus infection.

The chain has TRBV5-1 and TRBJ1-2; 7 positions match TRBD1. The CDR3 extends over 15 amino acids. Germline CDR1 SGHRS, CDR2 YFSETQ. The ends lost 4 bases at V and 3 bases at J; junction bases unmatched: 9. CDR3 DNA sequence: TGCGCCAGCAGCCCTATGACAGGGAGGGACTATGGCTACACCTTC. This sequence encodes CASSPMTGRDYGYTF.

In its sample, this clonotype ranks as medium-sized. The chain employs TRBV12-3 or TRBV12-4 and TRBJ2-7; D is possibly TRBD1 or TRBD2 (6 bases each). This CDR3 has 13 amino acids. The V end was cut by 1 base, the J end by 7 bases, with 11 bases between. CDR3 sequence reads: CASSLGGAGEQYF. The CDR3 nucleotides read TGTGCCAGCAGTTTAGGGGGGGCCGGGGAGCAGTACTTC.

Of note for this clonotype: Mismatch with germline at one junction end may stem from a read error. The chain employs TRBV6-5 and TRBJ2-1; TRBD2 matches 7 bases. Germline V gene sequence: CDR1 MNHEY, CDR2 SVGAGI. The CDR3 covers 16 residues. CDR3 loop: CTSRYSGAGVRNEQFF. For the CDR3, the DNA is TGTACCAGTAGATACTCTGGCGCGGGAGTGCGGAATGAGCAGTTTTTC.

As for this clonotype: The junction departs from germline at one end; a sequencing error may be responsible. This chain uses TRBV5-6 with TRBJ2-5; weak D call: TRBD2 (5 bases). The CDR3 length is 14 residues. The V gene's germline CDR1 is SGHDT and CDR2 YYEEEE. CDR3 amino acids: CDSSLEASQEAQYF. For the CDR3, the DNA is TGTGACAGCAGTTTGGAGGCTAGCCAAGAGGCCCAGTACTTC.

The V call is TRBV29-1, the J call TRBJ1-3; D unclear. The V and J ends lost 1 base and 16 bases respectively, with 20 bases between them. CDR3 length equals 13 residues. Germline-derived CDR1 and CDR2 are SQVTM and ANQGSEA. This CDR3 reads CSVEVLLGNTLYF. The CDR3 nucleotides read TGCAGCGTTGAAGTTCTTCTGGGAAACACCTTGTATTTT.

With regard to this clonotype: A much larger clone sits a single nucleotide away, making a read error possible. V and J are TRBV2 and TRBJ2-7, with 8 positions matching TRBD1. CDR1 and CDR2 (germline): SNHLY, FYNNEI. CDR3 size: 14 residues. The CDR3 bases are TGTGGCAGCAATACTCCGGGACAGGTCTACGAGCAGTACTTC. It translates to CGSNTPGQVYEQYF. Combining the CDR3 with reference TRBV2 and TRBJ2-7 gives the whole variable domain EPEVTQTPSHQVTQMGQEVILRCVPISNHLYFYWYRQILGQKVEFLVSFYNNEISEKSEIFDDQFSVERPDGSNFTLKIRSTKLEDSAMYFCGSNTPGQVYEQYFGPGTRLTVT.

The chain uses TRBV30 and TRBJ2-3; D may be TRBD2 (6 bases). CDR3 length: 14 residues. Trimming stripped 8 bases from V and 2 bases from J, with 17 bases between. Germline V CDR1 and CDR2: GTSNPN, SVGIG (reference sequence). CDR3 residues: CAPGLTGDTDTQYF. The CDR3 coding sequence is TGTGCCCCCGGCCTCACGGGAGACACAGATACGCAGTATTTT.

This clonotype came up a few times. The rearrangement uses TRBV20-1 and TRBJ2-7; 16 bases line up with TRBD2. The CDR3 runs to 17 residues. V was pared by 1 base and J by 5 bases, with 8 bases of the junction left unmatched. Germline CDR1 and CDR2: DFQATT and SNEGSKA (reference sequence). The DNA of the CDR3 is TGCAGTGCTAGAGGGGGACTAGCGGGAGGGTTCGGGGACGAGCAGTACTTC. Translation gives CSARGGLAGGFGDEQYF.

In the case of this clonotype: Possible read error: a much larger clone is one base away. The V gene is TRBV14, the J gene TRBJ2-5, with D hard to call. Germline CDR1 SGHDN, CDR2 FVKESK. The CDR3 runs to 13 residues. The V and J ends lost 4 bases and 1 base respectively, with 7 bases between them. The CDR3 protein is CASSRHLQETQYF. The CDR3 DNA is TGTGCCAGCAGCCGCCACCTCCAAGAGACCCAGTACTTC. The variable domain in full, completed from reference TRBV14 and TRBJ2-5, reads EAGVTQFPSHSVIEKGQTVTLRCDPISGHDNLYWYRRVMGKEIKFLLHFVKESKQDESGMPNNRFLAERTGGTYSTLKVQPAELEDSGVYFCASSRHLQETQYFGPGTRLLVL.

The gene calls are TRBV7-8 and TRBJ2-5, with D perhaps matching TRBD1 or TRBD2 (6 bases each). The length of the CDR3 is 16 residues. The V gene's germline CDR1 is SGHVS and CDR2 FQNEAQ. Trimming pared 6 bases from V and 5 bases from J, leaving 22 bases between. The CDR3 is CASSPEGDSTVETQYF. CDR3 in DNA: TGTGCCAGCAGTCCCGAGGGGGACTCAACCGTGGAGACCCAGTACTTC.

Concerning this clonotype itself: One junction end does not reproduce the germline sequence, and a read error may be involved. The rearrangement joins TRBV20-1 to TRBJ1-1; tentative D call: TRBD1 (6 bases). The CDR3 loop spans 14 amino acids. Germline CDR1 DFQATT, CDR2 SNEGSKA (reference sequence). CDR3 region: CNASPGTRNTEAFF. For the CDR3, the DNA is TGCAATGCTAGTCCCGGGACACGGAACACTGAAGCTTTCTTT.

This clonotype was recorded at least ten times. V gene TRBV7-9 combines with J gene TRBJ2-5; D gene unclear. Between the trimmed V and J ends, which lost 3 bases and 0 bases, there was a span of 5 bases. The CDR3 has 13 amino acids. CDR1 is SEHNR, CDR2 FQNEAQ, per germline (reference sequence). The CDR3 DNA reads TGTGCCAGCAGCTTTCGGGACCAAGAGACCCAGTACTTC. As protein: CASSFRDQETQYF.

Notes on this clonotype: The junction and the germline gene differ at one end; a read error may be behind it. V gene TRBV4-3 combines with J gene TRBJ2-3, with unresolved D. The CDR3 has 14 amino acids. Germline V lookup: CDR1 LGHNA, CDR2 YSLEER. This CDR3 is CASSQVVLSDTRYF. The CDR3 coding sequence is TGCGCCAGCAGCCAAGTCGTTCTCTCAGATACGCGGTATTTT.

A note on this clonotype: A junction boundary mismatches the germline segment, possibly from a read error. V and J are TRBV11-3 and TRBJ1-5; maybe TRBD1 (5 bases). The CDR3 is 15 residues long. Germline CDR1 SGHNT, CDR2 YENEEA. The CDR3 is CVSSLGLGVAQHQHF. The CDR3 DNA follows: TGTGTCAGCAGCTTAGGTCTGGGGGTGGCTCAGCACCAGCATTTT. Variable domain in full (rest from reference TRBV11-3 and TRBJ1-5): EAGVVQSPRYKIIEKKQPVAFWCNPISGHNTLYWYLQNLGQGPELLIRYENEEAVDDSQLPKDRFSAERLKGVDSTLKIQPAELGDSAVYLCVSSLGLGVAQHQHFGDGTRLSIL.

In the case of this clonotype: Compared with germline, one end of the junction differs, possibly owing to a read error. The chain joins TRBV6-1 to TRBJ1-5, with 8 bases identical to TRBD1. The V gene's germline CDR1 is MNHNS and CDR2 SASEGT. This CDR3 has 18 residues. For the CDR3, the DNA is TGTGCCAGCAGCCCAACAGGGGGACGGGGGAAAGTTTATCAGCCCCAGCTCTTT. Its translation: CASSPTGGRGKVYQPQLF.

V is TRBV29-1 and J is TRBJ1-2; no firm D call. CDR1 is SQVTM and CDR2 is ANQGSEA in the germline V gene. The CDR3 has 12 residues. CDR3 sequence reads: CSSIIGENGYTF. In DNA form, the CDR3 reads TGCAGTTCCATTATTGGGGAAAATGGCTACACCTTC.

Notes on this clonotype: Germline and junction disagree at one end, which may indicate a read error. V usage is TRBV29-1 and J usage is TRBJ1-2; D not certain. Looked up from germline, CDR1 is SQVTM and CDR2 is ANQGSEA. The CDR3 is 12 amino acids. CDR3 coding DNA: TGCAGAGTGGAGGACGATCCCTATGGCTACGCCTTC. Protein: CRVEDDPYGYAF.

This rearrangement joins TRBV6-5 to TRBJ2-1, with 9 positions matching TRBD1. Losses at the gene ends were 9 bases for V and 8 bases for J; bases not matched to a gene: 5. CDR1 MNHEY and CDR2 SVGAGI come from the germline V gene. There are 12 residues in the CDR3. The CDR3: CASRQGGYEQFF. Here the CDR3 DNA reads TGTGCCAGTAGACAGGGGGGGTATGAGCAGTTCTTC.

The chain joins TRBV7-2 to TRBJ2-5; D gene ambiguous. Germline CDR1 reads SGHTA; CDR2 reads FQGNSA. V was trimmed by 8 bases and J by 5 bases, leaving 9 bases between them. The CDR3 runs 11 residues. CDR3 amino acids: CASLESETQYF. The CDR3 coding sequence is TGTGCCAGCCTCGAGAGCGAGACCCAGTACTTC.

The chain combines TRBV6-1 with TRBJ2-7; 9 nucleotides align to TRBD2. Per the germline V gene, CDR1 is MNHNS and CDR2 is SASEGT. J gave up 12 bases and V 5 bases, and 17 bases lay outside the gene matches. This CDR3 contains 15 residues. The CDR3 sequence: CASSISTSGSYKLYF. CDR3 nucleotides: TGTGCCAGCAGTATCTCGACTAGCGGATCCTACAAGCTGTACTTC.

The chain joins TRBV12-3 or TRBV12-4 to TRBJ1-1; the D gene is possibly TRBD1 (5 bases). With 11 bases removed from V and 5 bases from J, the gap between germline ends came to 21 bases. CDR3 length: 14 residues. In nucleotides, the CDR3 is TGTGCCGACAGTTGGAGGGGACCTAGGACTGAAGCTTTCTTT. Its protein product is CADSWRGPRTEAFF.

For this clonotype: At one of its ends the junction is not consistent with the germline gene, which may arise from a read error. V usage is TRBV29-1 and J usage is TRBJ1-1; unclear D gene. This CDR3 is 15 amino acids long. Germline CDR1 is SQVTM and CDR2 is ANQGSEA. CDR3: CSVETGWGMNTEAFF. CDR3 DNA sequence: TGCAGCGTTGAAACGGGGTGGGGAATGAATACTGAGGCTTTCTTT.

A word on this clonotype: One end of the junction fails to match germline, which may point to a read error. The rearrangement links TRBV7-9 to TRBJ2-1; maybe TRBD1 (5 bases). The CDR3 is 13 residues long. Looked up from germline, CDR1 is SEHNR and CDR2 is FQNEAQ (reference sequence). The CDR3 coding sequence is TGTACCAGCAGCTTAGAGGCAGGGTTGGAGCTGTTCTTC. Its translation is CTSSLEAGLELFF.

This clonotype has a single count. This chain joins TRBV12-3 or TRBV12-4 and TRBJ1-1; possible D gene TRBD1, 5 bases. Trimming pared 5 bases from V and 4 bases from J, leaving 17 bases between. The CDR3 has 15 amino acids. The CDR3 sequence is CASSLCGALGTEAFF. The CDR3 DNA is TGTGCCAGCAGTCTGTGTGGGGCGCTTGGCACTGAAGCTTTCTTT.

This clonotype was seen once. The chain carries TRBV29-1 and TRBJ1-5, with a weak D call TRBD1 (5 bases). V gave up 8 bases and J gave up 9 bases, with 23 bases separating them. The germline V gene has CDR1 SQVTM and CDR2 ANQGSEA. The CDR3 consists of 14 residues. The CDR3 spells CSLTEGQTDRPQHF. CDR3 DNA sequence: TGCAGCCTCACCGAAGGACAAACCGATCGGCCCCAGCATTTT.

This clonotype turned up a few times. The rearrangement links TRBV12-3 or TRBV12-4 to TRBJ2-7, with TRBD2 as a possible D gene (5 bases). The CDR3 runs 13 residues. In DNA, the CDR3 is TGTCTCAGCAGTGTGAAATGGGAGCCCGAGCAGTACTTC. Protein product: CLSSVKWEPEQYF.

About this clonotype itself: One end of the junction fails to match germline, which may point to a read error. The chain carries TRBV4-1 and TRBJ1-2; D gene ambiguous. This CDR3 spans 16 amino acids. Germline CDR1 and CDR2: MGHRA and YSYEKL. CDR3 sequence reads: CASIQDARRNIYGYTF. CDR3 nucleotides: TGCGCCAGCATCCAAGATGCGCGGAGGAATATCTATGGTTACACCTTC.

CDR3 DNA: TGTGCCAGCAGCCAAGTGGCTGGCGGGAGTAATAAGCAGTTCTTC. Amino acid sequence: CASSQVAGGSNKQFF. The V gene is TRBV4-2, the J gene TRBJ2-1; 7 bases map to TRBD2. The CDR3 runs to 15 residues. Germline CDR1 reads LGHNA; CDR2 reads YNFKEQ. V shed 1 base, J shed 11 bases, and the junction held 11 bases outside the gene matches.